This T cell receptor (beta chain) stems from a study of long-term antiretroviral therapy in people with HIV (dated 2022 in TCRdb). Regarding the complete study: The earliest samples were collected approximately a decade before the 2015 WHO recommendation for immediate ART, a period when ART was typically delayed until CD4 counts fell. A retrospective serial study tested whether ART initiation and durable HIV suppression were associated with changes in peripheral blood TRB repertoire composition and diversity. Of the approximately 32 participants with HIV, about a dozen were female. From 30 to 35 adults with confirmed HIV infection, the cohort provided some 200 cryopreserved PBMC samples, gathered serially across a mean of approximately six years (range 1-12). No cross-contamination during QIAcube processing was shown when test extractions of a monoclonal T-cell line were performed alongside some 33 polyclonal samples.

The immunoSEQ hsTCRB v3.0 assay was used at survey level resolution for TRB variable region sequencing. TRB sequencing targeted a depth of 40,000-50,000 T-cell genomes per sample. Pooled TRB libraries were sequenced on an Illumina MiSeq with a v3 150-cycle kit. The source study handled its data this way. Repertoire analysis was run in R within a reproducible Nextflow workflow that covered QC, data transformation and analysis. LymphoSeq2, an R package for exploring AIRR-Seq data, was used to implement custom analyses. A few samples that yielded fewer than 5000 total TRB sequences were excluded, so that approximately 200 HIV repertoires were analyzed. Among the approximately 190 retained HIV repertoires, about 60 were collected before ART initiation and approximately 130 were collected after ART initiation. Each repertoire was downsampled to 5000 TRB nucleotide sequences, and summary statistics were averaged across 100 downsampling iterations. TRB sequences were retained for analysis only if CDR3 regions of at least seven amino acids were present. Two measures captured diversity: a Shannon entropy-derived clonality score and the Gini coefficient. In the repertoire networks, any two of the top 5000 CDR3 amino acid sequences were connected whenever the two sequences differed by an edit distance of one. Antigen specificity groups and MHC restriction were predicted for TRB CDR3 amino acid sequences with GLIPH2. To flag known associations with CMV, EBV, HIV or tissue antigens, CDR3 amino acid sequences were compared against VDJdb and McPAS-TCR. Pre-ART, post-ART and control groups were compared with Wilcoxon signed-rank tests and Holm-Bonferroni correction. TCRdb obtained this table from immuneACCESS and retained in-frame rearrangements with V and J assigned. These tables miss some clones; where compared with another copy, unresolved V genes account for less than half of the shortfall, and the remainder is unexplained. Clone size and V and J calls were adopted from that table, with D and trimming inferred from the DNA. This sample comprises about 28,000 clones, 85% to 90% of them detected only once. The ten top clones hold 4.8% of the sample.

Notes on this clone: The clone's antigen remains unknown. No much larger clone is present one base from it, and per-base qualities are unavailable.

Inclusion was restricted to participants for whom at least one PBMC sample before ART initiation and at least two post-ART samples were available. Treatment was received in the United States of America by all participants with HIV. Cryopreserved samples of roughly 0.85-11 million PBMC were thawed and washed before DNA extraction. At the time of the earliest PBMC sample, participants with HIV were aged between about 20 and 55 years. Per participant, PBMC samples came from 1-4 timepoints prior to ART initiation and 2-8 timepoints following ART initiation, for a median of 7 samples. For every participant, serial HIV viral load, CD4+ T-cell count, ART history and demographic data were obtained. A Qiagen kit on a QIAcube was used to extract genomic DNA from unsorted PBMC, with samples processed in batches of 12. The V end gives up 3 bases and the J end 7 bases, leaving 11 bases in the junction not matched to a gene. CDR1 and CDR2, per the germline V gene, are MNHEY and SVGAGI. From cysteine to phenylalanine, the CDR3 is 16 amino acids long. The retained sequence is limited to the CDR3, 48 bases, with the frame set at the first base.

Study-wide conclusions, independent of this receptor: Because pre-ART samples had limited cell numbers, profiling was done on unsorted PBMC rather than on sorted CD4+ and CD8+ T cells. Starting ART was linked to a significant rise in TRB diversity, yet even with long-term ART the diversity remained significantly lower than in transplant donor controls. Inferences about post-ART repertoire changes are limited because no data were available on ART adherence, viral resistance or therapy changes. Narrower CDR3 length ranges were observed in HIV repertoires than in controls, and an antigen-experienced repertoire with only a slight naive shift after ART was suggested by the network structure. Limited PBMC availability meant only the TCR beta chain was sequenced, without alpha chain pairing. The samples span the years 2004 to 2017, and the ART regimens used at that time may not be as effective as current regimens. Expanded TRB clones identified before ART initiation dominated the repertoire at all time points, although this dominance fluctuated and declined in many PLHIV after ART.

This TCR was recovered from a young woman with HIV. The rearrangement combines TRBV6-5 with TRBJ1-5, with 8 bases matching TRBD1. Here the sequenced sample was unsorted PBMCs, taken 0.8 years after starting antiretroviral therapy. Here is the DNA: TGTGCCAGCAGTTATCTGTCAGGGGGCTTTTTACAGCCCCAGCATTTT. This yields the protein CASSYLSGGFLQPQHF.